The T cell receptor beta chain described here comes from a study of T cells after yellow fever vaccination. Study-wide background: Preparation of the low-cell-number fractions used SMART-Seq v4 Ultra Low Input.

The CDR3 covers 17 residues. CDR1 and CDR2 (germline): SGHKS, YYEKEE (reference sequence). TCRdb re-called the 5' RACE reads through MiXCR, storing one row per CDR3 protein. The sample records nearly 350,000 distinct CDR3 sequences, 7% to 9% being singletons. This clonotype was recorded once. The junction and the germline gene differ at one end; a read error may be behind it. The chain joins TRBV5-5 to TRBJ1-3; TRBD1 is a possible D gene (5 bases). The sequences come from PBMCs, collected roughly 47 days after the first yellow fever vaccination. The clonotype was recovered from a man between 18 and 35 years old who received the YFV17D yellow fever vaccine. Here the CDR3 reads CACSFLQGEGSANTIYF. The CDR3 DNA reads TGTGCCTGCAGCTTCTTGCAGGGCGAGGGTTCCGCAAACACCATATATTTT.